The present entry profiles one T cell receptor (beta chain) with its context. What it recognizes is unknown. The data are from a study of shared clonotypes between healthy human individuals. It was at deep level that the assay was run. Clones were sequenced by immunoSEQ multiplex PCR, and TCRdb holds only the in-frame ones, with some missing. The sample has about 2.1 million clones, roughly 91% seen once; the top ten hold under 2%. Study-wide points: Generation of non-shared clonotypes was less probable than generation of clonotypes shared by all four donors. Across several donors, naive CD4 shared approximately 4.5%, naive CD8 more than 3%, memory CD4 2.3%, memory CD8 around 0.42%. Among donors, clonotype sharing was expected to be affected by sequencing depth.

CD45RO-negative CD8 cells positively selected for CCR7 made up the naive population, which excluded terminally differentiated effector memory CD45RA+ cells. The CDR3 contains 13 residues. Trimming removed 4 bases at V and 5 bases at J, with 9 bases between. CDR1 and CDR2 from the germline V gene are SGHNT and YENEEA. The sequence was obtained from a man between 18 and 29 years old in good health. Some clones in this sample may be carry-over from other donors' samples. This chain joins TRBV11-3 and TRBJ2-1, with unresolved D. The sequenced material came from naive CD8+ T cells from PBMCs. The CDR3: CASSSRPDNEQFF. CDR3 DNA: TGTGCCAGCAGCTCACGCCCGGACAATGAGCAGTTCTTC.